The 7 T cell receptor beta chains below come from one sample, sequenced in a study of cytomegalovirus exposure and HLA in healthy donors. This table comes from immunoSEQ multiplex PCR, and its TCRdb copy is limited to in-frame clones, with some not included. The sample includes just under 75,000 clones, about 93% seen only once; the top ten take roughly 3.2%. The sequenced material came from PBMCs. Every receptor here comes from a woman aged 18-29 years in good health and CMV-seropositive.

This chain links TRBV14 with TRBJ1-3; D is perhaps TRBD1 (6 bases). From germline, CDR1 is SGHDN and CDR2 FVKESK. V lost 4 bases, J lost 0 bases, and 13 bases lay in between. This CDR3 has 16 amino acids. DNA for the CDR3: TGTGCCAGCAGCCGGCCAGGGGCTTCCTCTGGAAACACCATATATTTT. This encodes CASSRPGASSGNTIYF.

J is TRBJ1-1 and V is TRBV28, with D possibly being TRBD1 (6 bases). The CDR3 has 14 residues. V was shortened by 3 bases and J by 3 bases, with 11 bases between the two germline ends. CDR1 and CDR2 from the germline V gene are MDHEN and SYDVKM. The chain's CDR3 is CASSLRGGHTEAFF. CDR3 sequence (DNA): TGTGCCAGCAGTTTGAGGGGGGGGCACACTGAAGCTTTCTTT. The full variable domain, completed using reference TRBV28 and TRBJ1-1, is DVKVTQSSRYLVKRTGEKVFLECVQDMDHENMFWYRQDPGLGLRLIYFSYDVKMKEKGDIPEGYSVSREKKERFSLILESASTNQTSMYLCASSLRGGHTEAFFGQGTRLTVV.

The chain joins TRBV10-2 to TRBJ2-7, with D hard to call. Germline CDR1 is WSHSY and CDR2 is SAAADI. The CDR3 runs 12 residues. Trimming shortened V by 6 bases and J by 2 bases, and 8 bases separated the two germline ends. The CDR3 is CASSPNPYEQYF. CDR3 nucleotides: TGCGCCAGCAGCCCCAATCCCTACGAGCAGTACTTC.

The DNA of the CDR3 is TGTGCCATAGGGACTAGCCAGCACGAGCAGTACTTC. Its protein is CAIGTSQHEQYF. The rearrangement joins TRBV28 to TRBJ2-7, with 9 bases lining up with TRBD2. The CDR3 length is 12 residues. Trimming at V came to 10 bases and at J to 5 bases, leaving 6 bases not matched to a gene. Germline V gene sequence: CDR1 MDHEN, CDR2 SYDVKM.

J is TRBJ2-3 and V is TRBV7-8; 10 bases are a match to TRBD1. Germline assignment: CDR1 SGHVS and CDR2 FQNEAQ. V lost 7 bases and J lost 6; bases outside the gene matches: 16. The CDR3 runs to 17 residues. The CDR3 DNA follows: TGTGCCAGCATCGCACGCAGGGGACAGGGGATAAGGGATACGCAGTATTTT. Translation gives CASIARRGQGIRDTQYF.

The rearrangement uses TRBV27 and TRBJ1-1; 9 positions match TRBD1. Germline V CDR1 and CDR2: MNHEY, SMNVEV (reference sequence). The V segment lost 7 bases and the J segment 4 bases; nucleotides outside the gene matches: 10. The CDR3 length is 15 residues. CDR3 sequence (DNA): TGTGCCAGCAAACCCTACAGGGGGCGGGGCACTGAAGCTTTCTTT. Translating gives CASKPYRGRGTEAFF.

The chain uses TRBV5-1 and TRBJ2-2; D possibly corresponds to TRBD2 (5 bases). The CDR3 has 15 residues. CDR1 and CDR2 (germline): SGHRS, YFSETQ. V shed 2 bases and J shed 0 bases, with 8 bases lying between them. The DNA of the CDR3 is TGCGCCAGCAGCTTCCCCGGGACGAACACCGGGGAGCTGTTTTTT. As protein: CASSFPGTNTGELFF.